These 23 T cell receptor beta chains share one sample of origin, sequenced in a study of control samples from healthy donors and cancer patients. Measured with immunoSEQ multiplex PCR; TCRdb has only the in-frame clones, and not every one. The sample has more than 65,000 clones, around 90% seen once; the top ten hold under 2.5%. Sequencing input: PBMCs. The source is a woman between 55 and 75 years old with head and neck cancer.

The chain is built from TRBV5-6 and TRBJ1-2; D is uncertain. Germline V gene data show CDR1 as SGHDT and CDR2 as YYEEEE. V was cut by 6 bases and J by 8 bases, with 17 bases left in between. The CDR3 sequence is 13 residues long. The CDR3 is CASINLRELGYTF. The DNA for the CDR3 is TGTGCCAGCATCAATCTAAGGGAGTTGGGCTACACCTTC.

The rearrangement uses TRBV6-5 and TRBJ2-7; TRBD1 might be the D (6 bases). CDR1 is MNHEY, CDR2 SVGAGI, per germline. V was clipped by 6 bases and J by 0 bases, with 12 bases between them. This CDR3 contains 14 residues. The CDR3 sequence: CASRPTGSSYEQYF. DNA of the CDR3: TGTGCCAGCAGACCTACAGGGAGCTCCTACGAGCAGTACTTC.

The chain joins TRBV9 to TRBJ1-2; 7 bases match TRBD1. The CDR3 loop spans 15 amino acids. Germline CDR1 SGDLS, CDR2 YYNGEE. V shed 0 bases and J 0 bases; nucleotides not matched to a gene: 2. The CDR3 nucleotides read TGTGCCAGCAGCGTAGAAACAGGGGCTAACTATGGCTACACCTTC. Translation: CASSVETGANYGYTF.

The CDR3 DNA sequence: TGTGCCAGCAGCTTAGAGGGGCAGGGATGGAACACTGAAGCTTTCTTT. It yields the protein CASSLEGQGWNTEAFF. V gene TRBV7-8 combines with J gene TRBJ1-1; D possibly corresponds to TRBD1 (5 bases). The CDR3 has 16 amino acids. Trimming took off 1 base at V and 1 base at J, with 13 bases between the two ends. Germline values: CDR1 SGHVS, CDR2 FQNEAQ.

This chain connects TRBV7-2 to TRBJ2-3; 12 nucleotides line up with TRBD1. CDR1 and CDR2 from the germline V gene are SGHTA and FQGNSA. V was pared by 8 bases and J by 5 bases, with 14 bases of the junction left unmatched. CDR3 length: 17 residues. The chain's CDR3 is CASVRDRGLPSKDTQYF. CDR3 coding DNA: TGTGCCAGCGTCCGGGACAGGGGGCTTCCCAGTAAAGATACGCAGTATTTT. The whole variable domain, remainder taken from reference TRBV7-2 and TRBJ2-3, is GAGVSQSPSNKVTEKGKDVELRCDPISGHTALYWYRQSLGQGLEFLIYFQGNSAPDKSGLPSDRFSAERTGGSVSTLTIQRTQQEDSAVYLCASVRDRGLPSKDTQYFGPGTRLTVL.

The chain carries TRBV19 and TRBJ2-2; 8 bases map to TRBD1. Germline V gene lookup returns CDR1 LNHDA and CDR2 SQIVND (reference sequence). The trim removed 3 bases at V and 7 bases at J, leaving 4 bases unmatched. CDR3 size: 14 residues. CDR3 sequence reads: CASSMAGGFGELFF. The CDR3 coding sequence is TGTGCCAGTAGTATGGCAGGGGGCTTCGGGGAGCTGTTTTTT.

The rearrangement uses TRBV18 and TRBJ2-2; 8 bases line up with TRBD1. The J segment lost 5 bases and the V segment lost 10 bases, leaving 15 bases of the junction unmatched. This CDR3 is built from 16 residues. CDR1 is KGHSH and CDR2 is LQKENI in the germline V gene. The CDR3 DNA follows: TGTGCCATTCCGGGGCCGGGACAGGCGGAGACCGGGGAGCTGTTTTTT. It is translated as CAIPGPGQAETGELFF.

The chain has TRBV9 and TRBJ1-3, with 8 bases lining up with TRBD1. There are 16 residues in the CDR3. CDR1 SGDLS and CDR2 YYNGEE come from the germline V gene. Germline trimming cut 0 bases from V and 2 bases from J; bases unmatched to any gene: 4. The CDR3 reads CASSVGQGAAGNTIYF. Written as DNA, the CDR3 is TGTGCCAGCAGCGTAGGGCAGGGGGCAGCTGGAAACACCATATATTTT.

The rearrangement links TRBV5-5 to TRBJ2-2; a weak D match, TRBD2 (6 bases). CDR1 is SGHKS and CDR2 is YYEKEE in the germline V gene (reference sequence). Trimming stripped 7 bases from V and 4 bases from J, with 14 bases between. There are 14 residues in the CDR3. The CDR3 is CASADGDFTGELFF. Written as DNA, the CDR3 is TGTGCCAGCGCGGACGGGGACTTCACCGGGGAGCTGTTTTTT. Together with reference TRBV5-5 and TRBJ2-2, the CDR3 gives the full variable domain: DAGVTQSPTHLIKTRGQQVTLRCSPISGHKSVSWYQQVLGQGPQFIFQYYEKEERGRGNFPDRFSARQFPNYSSELNVNALLLGDSALYLCASADGDFTGELFFGEGSRLTVL.

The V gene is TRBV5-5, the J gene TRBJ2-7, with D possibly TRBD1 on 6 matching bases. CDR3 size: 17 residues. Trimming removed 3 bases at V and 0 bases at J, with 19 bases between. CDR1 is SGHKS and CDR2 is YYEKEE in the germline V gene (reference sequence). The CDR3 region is CASSYSAVQGNSYEQYF. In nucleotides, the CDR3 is TGTGCCAGCAGCTACTCCGCAGTACAGGGAAACTCCTACGAGCAGTACTTC. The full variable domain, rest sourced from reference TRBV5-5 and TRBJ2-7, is DAGVTQSPTHLIKTRGQQVTLRCSPISGHKSVSWYQQVLGQGPQFIFQYYEKEERGRGNFPDRFSARQFPNYSSELNVNALLLGDSALYLCASSYSAVQGNSYEQYFGPGTRLTVT.

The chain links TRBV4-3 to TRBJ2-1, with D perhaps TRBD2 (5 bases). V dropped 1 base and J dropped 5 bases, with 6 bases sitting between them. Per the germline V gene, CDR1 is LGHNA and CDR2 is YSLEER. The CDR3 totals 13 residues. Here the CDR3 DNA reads TGCGCCAGCAGCCAAGTGGGAGACAATGAGCAGTTCTTC. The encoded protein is CASSQVGDNEQFF.

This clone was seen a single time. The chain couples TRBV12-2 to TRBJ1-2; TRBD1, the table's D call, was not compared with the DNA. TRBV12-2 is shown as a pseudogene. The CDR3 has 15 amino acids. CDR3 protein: CASRLGTGENYGYTF. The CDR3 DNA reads TGTGCAAGTCGCTTAGGGACAGGGGAAAACTATGGCTACACCTTC.

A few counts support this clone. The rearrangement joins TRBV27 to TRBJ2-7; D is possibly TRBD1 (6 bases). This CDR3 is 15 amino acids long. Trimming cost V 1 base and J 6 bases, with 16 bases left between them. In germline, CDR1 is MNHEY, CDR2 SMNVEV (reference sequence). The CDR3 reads CASSLWGPTEVEQYF. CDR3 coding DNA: TGTGCCAGCAGTTTATGGGGGCCAACTGAGGTCGAGCAGTACTTC.

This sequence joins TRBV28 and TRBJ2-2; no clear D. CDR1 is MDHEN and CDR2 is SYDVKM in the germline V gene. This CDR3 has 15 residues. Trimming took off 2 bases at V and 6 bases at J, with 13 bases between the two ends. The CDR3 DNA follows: TGTGCCAGCAGTTTACACAGAACCCCCCCCGGGGAGCTGTTTTTT. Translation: CASSLHRTPPGELFF.

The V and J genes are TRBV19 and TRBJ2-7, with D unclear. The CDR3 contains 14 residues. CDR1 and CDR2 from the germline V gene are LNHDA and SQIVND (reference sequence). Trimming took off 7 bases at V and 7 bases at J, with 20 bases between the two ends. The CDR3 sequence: CASTYGPGSGEQYF. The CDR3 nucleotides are TGTGCCAGTACCTACGGACCCGGTTCTGGGGAGCAGTACTTC.

CDR3 sequence (DNA): TGCGCCAGCAGCTGGGGGACAGGGGGCACTGAAGCTTTCTTT. Translation gives CASSWGTGGTEAFF. The chain employs TRBV5-1 and TRBJ1-1, with 11 bases lining up with TRBD1. The CDR3 runs 14 residues. V shed 3 bases and J 4 bases; nucleotides not matched to a gene: 2. Germline V gene data show CDR1 as SGHRS and CDR2 as YFSETQ.

The DNA for the CDR3 is TGTGCCAGCAGACAAGGGTCACTTCCCCTAGATACGCAGTATTTT. Protein sequence: CASRQGSLPLDTQYF. The V gene is TRBV27, the J gene TRBJ2-3; unclear D gene. Per germline, CDR1 MNHEY and CDR2 SMNVEV (reference sequence). This CDR3 is 15 amino acids long. The germline V and J ends were trimmed by 6 bases and 5 bases, with 18 bases remaining between them.

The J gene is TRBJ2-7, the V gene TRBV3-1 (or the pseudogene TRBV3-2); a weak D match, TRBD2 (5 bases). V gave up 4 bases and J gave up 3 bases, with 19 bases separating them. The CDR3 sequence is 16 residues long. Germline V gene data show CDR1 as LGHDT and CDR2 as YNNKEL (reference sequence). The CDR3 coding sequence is TGTGCCAGCAGCCGAGGAGGTCGACGGGCCAACTACGAGCAGTACTTC. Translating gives CASSRGGRRANYEQYF.

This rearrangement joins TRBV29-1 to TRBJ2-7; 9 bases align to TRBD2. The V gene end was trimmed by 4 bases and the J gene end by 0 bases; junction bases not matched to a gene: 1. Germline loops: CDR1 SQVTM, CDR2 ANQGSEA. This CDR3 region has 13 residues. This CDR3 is CSVGTSASYEQYF. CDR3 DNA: TGCAGCGTTGGGACTAGCGCCTCCTACGAGCAGTACTTC.

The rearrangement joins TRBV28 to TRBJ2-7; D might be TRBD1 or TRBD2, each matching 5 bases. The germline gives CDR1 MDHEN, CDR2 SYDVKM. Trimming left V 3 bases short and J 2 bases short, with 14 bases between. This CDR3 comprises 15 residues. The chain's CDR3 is CASSFGGRSTYEQYF. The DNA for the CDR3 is TGTGCCAGCAGTTTTGGGGGACGCTCAACCTACGAGCAGTACTTC.

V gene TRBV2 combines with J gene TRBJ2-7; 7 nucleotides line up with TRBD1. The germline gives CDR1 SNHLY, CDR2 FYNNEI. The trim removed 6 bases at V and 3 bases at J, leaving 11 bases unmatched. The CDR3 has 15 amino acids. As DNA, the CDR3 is TGTGCCAGCAGCGCTAGACAGGGTTCGTTCTACGAGCAGTACTTC. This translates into CASSARQGSFYEQYF.

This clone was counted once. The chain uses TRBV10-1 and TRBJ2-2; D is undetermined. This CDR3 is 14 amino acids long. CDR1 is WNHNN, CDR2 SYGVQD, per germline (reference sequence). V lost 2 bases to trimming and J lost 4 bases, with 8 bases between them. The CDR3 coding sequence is TGCGCCAGCAGTGAGAACAGCCCCACCGGGGAGCTGTTTTTT. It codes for CASSENSPTGELFF.

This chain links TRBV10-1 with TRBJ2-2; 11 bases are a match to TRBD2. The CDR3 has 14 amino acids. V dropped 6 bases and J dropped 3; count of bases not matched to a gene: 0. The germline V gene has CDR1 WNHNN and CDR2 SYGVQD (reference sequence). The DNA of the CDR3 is TGCGCCAGCAGACTAGCGGGGGACACCGGGGAGCTGTTTTTT. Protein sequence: CASRLAGDTGELFF.